A single sample gave rise to the 17 T cell receptor beta chains below, sequenced in a study of blood T cell repertoires in COVID-19. The method was immunoSEQ multiplex PCR; TCRdb's version includes in-frame clones alone and lacks a portion of them. The sample holds about 200,000 clones; around four fifths are singletons and the top ten take about 2.3%. Sequencing was carried out using peripheral blood. Every receptor here comes from a woman aged 40 to 49 with active or convalescent COVID-19.

This clone was seen a handful of times. The V and J genes are TRBV15 and TRBJ2-1; 14 bases match TRBD2. This CDR3 is built from 17 residues. Germline V gene lookup returns CDR1 LNHNV and CDR2 YYDKDF (reference sequence). J was trimmed by 3 bases and V by 9 bases; bases with no gene match: 10. CDR3 coding DNA: TGTGCCACGAAGACTAGCGGGGGGGTCCAATTCTACAATGAGCAGTTCTTC. Amino acid sequence: CATKTSGGVQFYNEQFF.

The chain carries TRBV5-1 and TRBJ2-5; 8 nucleotides align to TRBD2. There are 16 residues in the CDR3. CDR1 SGHRS and CDR2 YFSETQ come from the germline V gene. The V segment lost 0 bases and the J segment 0 bases; nucleotides outside the gene matches: 4. The DNA for the CDR3 is TGCGCCAGCAGCTTGGAGCCGGGGGGGCACCAAGAGACCCAGTACTTC. Encoded protein: CASSLEPGGHQETQYF.

This CDR3 is CASSLLRLDTDTQYF. CDR3 nucleotides: TGTGCCAGCAGTTTACTACGACTCGACACAGATACGCAGTATTTT. This chain uses TRBV27 with TRBJ2-3; D ambiguous. This CDR3 has 15 amino acids. Per germline, CDR1 MNHEY and CDR2 SMNVEV (reference sequence). V lost 2 bases, J lost 2 bases, and 11 bases lay in between.

The gene calls are TRBV5-8 and TRBJ1-5; 9 bases align to TRBD1. CDR3 length equals 15 residues. V was pared by 0 bases and J by 7 bases, with 5 bases of the junction left unmatched. Germline V gene data show CDR1 as SGHTS and CDR2 as YDEGEE. The CDR3 DNA sequence: TGTGCCAGCAGCTTGGGGACAGGGGTGAGGCAGCCCCAGCATTTT. Its protein product is CASSLGTGVRQPQHF.

The chain couples TRBV6-6 to TRBJ2-7; TRBD1 aligns across 10 bases. Germline V CDR1 and CDR2: MNHNY, SVGAGI (reference sequence). The CDR3 sequence is 15 residues long. V gave up 7 bases and J gave up 2 bases; unmatched junction bases: 8. Here the CDR3 DNA reads TGTGCCAGCAATAACCGGGACAGGGGACCCTACGAGCAGTACTTC. This sequence encodes CASNNRDRGPYEQYF.

This chain connects TRBV6-2 or TRBV6-3 to TRBJ2-2, with 9 bases fitting TRBD2. Trimming took 4 bases from V and 3 from J; bases not matched to a gene: 6. Germline V gene sequence: CDR1 MNHEY, CDR2 SVGEGT. This CDR3 has 16 residues. The CDR3 DNA sequence: TGTGCCAGCAGTTCTGGAATAGCGGGGGACACCGGGGAGCTGTTTTTT. It codes for CASSSGIAGDTGELFF.

The CDR3 loop is CAWSVGGHSNQPQHF. The CDR3 nucleotides read TGTGCCTGGAGTGTAGGGGGCCATAGCAATCAGCCCCAGCATTTT. The V call is TRBV30, the J call TRBJ1-5; 7 bases map to TRBD1. This CDR3 is 15 amino acids long. V lost 0 bases and J lost 0; bases outside the gene matches: 2. CDR1 and CDR2 (germline): GTSNPN, SVGIG (reference sequence).

The rearrangement uses TRBV2 and TRBJ1-1, with 9 positions matching TRBD1. Germline loops: CDR1 SNHLY, CDR2 FYNNEI. Germline trimming cut 6 bases from V and 7 bases from J; bases unmatched to any gene: 6. The CDR3 is 13 residues long. CDR3 protein: CASRGDRVGEAFF. The CDR3 DNA sequence: TGTGCCAGCAGAGGGGACAGGGTCGGTGAAGCTTTCTTT.

In its sample, this clone was seen once. V is TRBV24-1 and J is TRBJ1-2; TRBD1 is a possible D gene (5 bases). CDR1 KGHDR and CDR2 SFDVKD come from the germline V gene. This CDR3 is built from 15 residues. Trimming shortened V by 3 bases and J by 0 bases, and 10 bases separated the two germline ends. The CDR3: CATSDTTEANYGYTF. For the CDR3, the DNA is TGTGCCACCAGTGATACGACAGAAGCTAACTATGGCTACACCTTC.

This rearrangement joins TRBV3-1 (or the pseudogene TRBV3-2) to TRBJ1-5; maybe TRBD1 (6 bases). Germline-derived CDR1 and CDR2 are LGHDT and YNNKEL (reference sequence). This CDR3 has 13 amino acids. The V end lost 2 bases, the J end lost 10 bases, and 12 bases lay between the germline ends. For the CDR3, the DNA is TGTGCCAGCAGCCAAACAGGGATGACTCCCCAGCATTTT. Translating gives CASSQTGMTPQHF.

The rearrangement links TRBV28 to TRBJ2-1; 10 bases are shared with TRBD2. Losses at the gene ends were 3 bases for V and 6 bases for J; bases not matched to a gene: 8. The CDR3 sequence is 16 residues long. Germline CDR1 and CDR2: MDHEN and SYDVKM. The chain's CDR3 is CASSFALAGSGNEQFF. The CDR3 DNA reads TGTGCCAGCAGTTTTGCACTAGCGGGATCCGGCAATGAGCAGTTCTTC.

This chain joins TRBV30 and TRBJ2-7; 9 positions match TRBD1. The CDR3 has 14 residues. Germline loops: CDR1 GTSNPN, CDR2 SVGIG (reference sequence). V was pared by 2 bases and J by 0 bases, with 2 bases of the junction left unmatched. CDR3 sequence reads: CAWSTGQGSYEQYF. The CDR3 bases are TGTGCCTGGAGTACGGGACAGGGCTCCTACGAGCAGTACTTC.

The V and J genes are TRBV15 and TRBJ2-7; 8 bases agree with TRBD1. CDR1 and CDR2 (germline): LNHNV, YYDKDF (reference sequence). V trimming: 3 bases; J trimming: 2 bases; junction bases outside the gene matches: 3. This CDR3 spans 14 amino acids. The CDR3 coding sequence is TGTGCCACCAGCAGGGACAGGGCTACCTACGAGCAGTACTTC. This gives the protein CATSRDRATYEQYF.

For this clone: The same CDR3 is also encoded by other DNA sequences in this sample. This CDR3 is CASSSSGSSYNEQFF. CDR3 DNA: TGTGCCAGCAGCTCTAGCGGGAGTTCTTACAATGAGCAGTTCTTC. The chain has TRBV9 and TRBJ2-1; TRBD2 aligns across 10 bases. The CDR3 is 15 residues long. Germline lookup yields CDR1 SGDLS and CDR2 YYNGEE. J gave up 4 bases and V 4 bases, and 5 bases lay outside the gene matches.

This chain joins TRBV29-1 and TRBJ2-7, with 10 bases lining up with TRBD1. This CDR3 has 14 residues. CDR1 and CDR2 (germline): SQVTM, ANQGSEA. V lost 4 bases and J lost 1; bases outside the gene matches: 4. The CDR3 DNA follows: TGCAGCGTTGTCGGGGGACAGGGGTCCTACGAGCAGTACTTC. Its protein is CSVVGGQGSYEQYF.

This chain uses TRBV6-9 with TRBJ2-1, with 8 bases identical to TRBD1. The germline gives CDR1 MNHGY, CDR2 SVAAGI. This CDR3 has 14 residues. V shed 5 bases and J 6 bases; nucleotides not matched to a gene: 6. Here the CDR3 DNA reads TGTGCCAGCAGTGAGGACAGGGTGGGCAATGAGCAGTTCTTC. This gives the protein CASSEDRVGNEQFF.

V is TRBV5-8 and J is TRBJ1-4, with 8 bases lining up with TRBD1. This CDR3 has 19 amino acids. Germline V CDR1 and CDR2: SGHTS, YDEGEE. With V trimmed by 4 bases and J by 7 bases, 21 bases remained unmatched. CDR3 region: CASSPRQGTIRLVGEKLFF. Written as DNA, the CDR3 is TGTGCCAGCAGCCCAAGACAGGGGACGATCCGCTTAGTTGGTGAAAAACTGTTTTTT.